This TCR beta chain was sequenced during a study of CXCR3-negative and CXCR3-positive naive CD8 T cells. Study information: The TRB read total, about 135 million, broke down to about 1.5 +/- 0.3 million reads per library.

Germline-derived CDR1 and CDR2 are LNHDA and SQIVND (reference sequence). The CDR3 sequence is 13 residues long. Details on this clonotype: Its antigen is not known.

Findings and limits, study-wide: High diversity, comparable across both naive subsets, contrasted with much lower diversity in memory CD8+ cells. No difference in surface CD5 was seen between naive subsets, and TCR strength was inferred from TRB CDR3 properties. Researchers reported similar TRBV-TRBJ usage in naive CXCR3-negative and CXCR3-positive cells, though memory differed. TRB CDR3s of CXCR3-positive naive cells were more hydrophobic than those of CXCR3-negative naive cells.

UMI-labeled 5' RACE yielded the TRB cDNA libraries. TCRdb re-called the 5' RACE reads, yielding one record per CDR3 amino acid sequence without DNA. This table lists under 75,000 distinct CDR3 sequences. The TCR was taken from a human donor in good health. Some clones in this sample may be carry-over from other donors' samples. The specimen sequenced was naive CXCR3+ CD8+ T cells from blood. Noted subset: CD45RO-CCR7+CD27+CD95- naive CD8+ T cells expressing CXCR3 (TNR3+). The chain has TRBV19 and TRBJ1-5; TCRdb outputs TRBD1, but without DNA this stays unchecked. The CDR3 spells CASSVQGDQPQHF.